This T cell receptor (beta chain) was sequenced in a study of cytomegalovirus exposure and HLA in healthy donors. Unmatched junction bases numbered 10, after V lost 2 bases and J lost 0 bases. CDR1 SEHNR and CDR2 FQNEAQ come from the germline V gene (reference sequence). This CDR3 comprises 18 residues. Measured with immunoSEQ multiplex PCR; TCRdb has only the in-frame clones, and not every one. The table has about 47,000 clones, about 93% seen once; the top ten hold about 5%. The V gene is TRBV7-9, the J gene TRBJ2-1; the match to TRBD2 covers 7 bases. The sequencing sample was made of PBMCs. This TCR derives from a man aged 18 to 35 in good health and CMV-seronegative. The CDR3 loop is CASSLLGASGSSYNEQFF. The CDR3 nucleotides read TGTGCCAGCAGCTTACTTGGGGCTAGCGGATCCTCCTACAATGAGCAGTTCTTC.